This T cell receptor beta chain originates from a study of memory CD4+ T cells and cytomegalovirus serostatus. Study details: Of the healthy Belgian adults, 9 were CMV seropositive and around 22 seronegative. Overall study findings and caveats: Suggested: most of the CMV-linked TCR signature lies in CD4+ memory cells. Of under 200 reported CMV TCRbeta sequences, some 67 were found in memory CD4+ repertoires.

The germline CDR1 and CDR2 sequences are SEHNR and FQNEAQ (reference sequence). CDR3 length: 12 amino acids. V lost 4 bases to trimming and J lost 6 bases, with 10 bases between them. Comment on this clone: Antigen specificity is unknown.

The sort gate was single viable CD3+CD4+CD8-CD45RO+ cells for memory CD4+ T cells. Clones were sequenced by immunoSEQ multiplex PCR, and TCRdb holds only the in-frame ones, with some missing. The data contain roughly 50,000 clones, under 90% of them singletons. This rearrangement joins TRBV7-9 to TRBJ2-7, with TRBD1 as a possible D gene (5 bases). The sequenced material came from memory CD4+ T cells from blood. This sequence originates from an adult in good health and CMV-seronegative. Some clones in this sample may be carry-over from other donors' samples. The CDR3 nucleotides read TGTGCCAGCAGCTCGCAGGGTTTCGAGCAGTACTTC. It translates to CASSSQGFEQYF.